These T cell receptor beta chains were read from a single sample in a study of PD-L1 blockade in urothelial cancer. Profiling relied on immunoSEQ multiplex PCR, and the TCRdb table lists in-frame clones only, not all of them. The data hold some 67,000 clones, with about 89% observed a single time. Specimen: PBMCs, collected around atezolizumab (anti-PD-L1) treatment. The receptors here all came from a man aged 60 to 75 with urothelial cancer. CDR3s include the opening cysteine and the closing phenylalanine or tryptophan. Fields, in order: V gene, J gene, D gene, clone size, CDR3 DNA, CDR3 protein. The D gene is left open where the match is weak. Size tells how often a clone was seen (once, few, many) or the class of an expanded clone, and some rows leave it out.

>TRBV9|TRBJ2-4|TRBD1|NA
TGTGCCAGCAGCGTAGAGGCGACAGGGGTAGGCAAAAACATTCAGTACTTC
CASSVEATGVGKNIQYF
>TRBV5-1|TRBJ2-2|NA|NA
TGCGCCAGCAGCTATTCCGGAGCGGGTTTCGGCACCGGGGAGCTGTTTTTT
CASSYSGAGFGTGELFF
>TRBV6-1|TRBJ2-1|TRBD1|NA
TGTGCCAGCCGGTGGCAGGGGGTAGGGAATGAGCAGTTCTTC
CASRWQGVGNEQFF
>TRBV7-8|TRBJ1-1|NA|NA
TGTGCCAGCAGCCCCAGTGGGGCAAACACTGAAGCTTTCTTT
CASSPSGANTEAFF
>TRBV5-6|TRBJ2-3|TRBD1|NA
TGTGCCAGCAGAGGGTGGGACAGGAGCACAGATACGCAGTATTTT
CASRGWDRSTDTQYF
>TRBV7-2|TRBJ2-1|TRBD1|once
TGTGCCAGCAGCTTAGTTGGGACAGGGCAGTTCTTC
CASSLVGTGQFF
>TRBV5-5|TRBJ2-7|TRBD2|NA
TGTGCCAGCAGCCCACCGGCGGGGGGGAGCTACGAGCAGTACTTC
CASSPPAGGSYEQYF
>TRBV5-1|TRBJ2-2|NA|once
TGCGCCAGCAGCTTGTTAGGAGGCACCGGGGAGCTGTTTTTT
CASSLLGGTGELFF
>TRBV18|TRBJ1-4|TRBD1|NA
TGTGCCAGCTCACCGACAGGGCCTAATGAAAAACTGTTTTTT
CASSPTGPNEKLFF
>TRBV14|TRBJ1-6|TRBD1|once
TGTGCCAGCAGCCAAGTCGGACAGGGGATTTCACCCCTCCACTTT
CASSQVGQGISPLHF